The 21 T cell receptor beta chains in this list originate from one sample, sequenced in a study of blood T cell repertoires in COVID-19. Assay: immunoSEQ multiplex PCR; the TCRdb copy retains only in-frame clones and omits some. Of about 360,000 clones listed, around 87% are singletons. Sequences were obtained from peripheral blood. Receptors originate from a human donor in a cohort sampled during active COVID-19.

This chain joins TRBV5-4 and TRBJ2-1, with D possibly matching TRBD1 (5 bases). CDR1 and CDR2 (germline): SGHNT, YYREEE (reference sequence). Trimming left V 5 bases short and J 0 bases short, with 9 bases between. This CDR3 spans 14 amino acids. DNA of the CDR3: TGTGCCAGCAGTGAGGACATCTCCTACAATGAGCAGTTCTTC. Its translation is CASSEDISYNEQFF.

The sample holds a few counts of this clone. The rearrangement links TRBV19 to TRBJ1-5; unclear D gene. Germline lookup yields CDR1 LNHDA and CDR2 SQIVND (reference sequence). V was clipped by 8 bases and J by 7 bases, with 18 bases between them. CDR3 length equals 14 residues. CDR3 sequence reads: CASAEPGSEQPQHF. In DNA, the CDR3 is TGTGCCAGTGCGGAGCCGGGGAGTGAGCAGCCCCAGCATTTT. Full variable domain (outside the CDR3, taken from reference TRBV19 and TRBJ1-5): DGGITQSPKYLFRKEGQNVTLSCEQNLNHDAMYWYRQDPGQGLRLIYYSQIVNDFQKGDIAEGYSVSREKKESFPLTVTSAQKNPTAFYLCASAEPGSEQPQHFGDGTRLSIL.

As to this clone: Additional DNA sequences in this sample encode the identical CDR3. The chain has TRBV7-9 and TRBJ2-5; a weak D match, TRBD2 (5 bases). V shed 5 bases and J shed 4 bases, with 11 bases lying between them. The germline V gene has CDR1 SEHNR and CDR2 FQNEAQ (reference sequence). CDR3 length: 13 amino acids. CDR3 loop: CASSPRGGETQYF. The CDR3 region has the DNA TGTGCCAGCAGCCCACGAGGAGGAGAGACCCAGTACTTC.

The DNA of the CDR3 is TGCGCCAGCAGCCCGGGACTAGCGGGCTACGAGCAGTACTTC. Its protein is CASSPGLAGYEQYF. The chain carries TRBV10-2 and TRBJ2-7; 12 positions match TRBD2. Germline lookup yields CDR1 WSHSY and CDR2 SAAADI. V shed 6 bases, J shed 3 bases, and the junction held 3 bases outside the gene matches. This CDR3 is built from 14 residues.

This rearrangement joins TRBV29-1 to TRBJ2-7, with TRBD1 matching over 9 bases. Germline V gene data show CDR1 as SQVTM and CDR2 as ANQGSEA. V lost 6 bases, J lost 3 bases, and 6 bases stayed unmatched. This CDR3 region has 13 residues. CDR3 nucleotides: TGCAGCGTCACCGGGACAGGGAACTACGAGCAGTACTTC. Its translation is CSVTGTGNYEQYF.

The V call is TRBV7-2, the J call TRBJ2-4; 8 positions agree with TRBD2. This CDR3 has 18 amino acids. Germline lookup yields CDR1 SGHTA and CDR2 FQGNSA. V was pared by 2 bases and J by 7 bases, with 16 bases of the junction left unmatched. The CDR3 loop reads CASSLRSGAGERGNIQYF. CDR3 DNA sequence: TGTGCCAGCAGCTTAAGGTCCGGAGCGGGAGAGAGGGGGAACATTCAGTACTTC.

The chain is built from TRBV19 and TRBJ2-7; 8 bases are a match to TRBD1. The CDR3 length is 16 residues. CDR1 is LNHDA, CDR2 SQIVND, per germline (reference sequence). V trimming: 4 bases; J trimming: 5 bases; junction bases outside the gene matches: 13. The CDR3 is CASSRYLGTGPHEQYF. The DNA for the CDR3 is TGTGCCAGTAGTAGATATCTCGGGACAGGTCCCCACGAGCAGTACTTC.

This clone was seen many times. The chain has TRBV4-1 and TRBJ1-5; no firm D call. Germline V gene data show CDR1 as MGHRA and CDR2 as YSYEKL. The length of the CDR3 is 15 residues. Trimming left V 0 bases short and J 6 bases short, with 12 bases between. As DNA, the CDR3 is TGCGCCAGCAGCCAAGAAGGAGGGAAGGGTCAGCCCCAGCATTTT. Residues: CASSQEGGKGQPQHF.

This clone has just a few counts. The chain recombines TRBV2 with TRBJ2-7, with 7 bases matching TRBD2. Trimming cost V 5 bases and J 0 bases; bases outside gene matches: 1. The V gene's germline CDR1 is SNHLY and CDR2 FYNNEI. The CDR3 has 13 amino acids. CDR3 nucleotide sequence: TGTGCCAGCAGTAGACTAGCCTCCTACGAGCAGTACTTC. It yields the protein CASSRLASYEQYF.

The chain employs TRBV3-1 (or the pseudogene TRBV3-2) and TRBJ1-1; no definite D call. CDR3 size: 14 residues. V lost 3 bases, J lost 3 bases, and 11 bases lay in between. CDR1 is LGHDT, CDR2 YNNKEL, per germline (reference sequence). The CDR3, as DNA: TGTGCCAGCAGCCATTCAGCGACGGACACTGAAGCTTTCTTT. This encodes CASSHSATDTEAFF.

The rearrangement links TRBV10-3 to TRBJ2-5, with a tentative D call TRBD2 (5 bases). The CDR3 spans 13 residues. The germline V gene encodes CDR1 ENHRY and CDR2 SYGVKD. Trimming shortened V by 7 bases and J by 4 bases, and 13 bases separated the two germline ends. In DNA form, the CDR3 reads TGTGCCATCAACGGGGATAGCACAGAGACCCAGTACTTC. Translating gives CAINGDSTETQYF.

This chain uses TRBV24-1 with TRBJ2-3, with unresolved D. CDR1 and CDR2 (germline): KGHDR, SFDVKD. This CDR3 region has 13 residues. V was cut by 3 bases and J by 6 bases, with 9 bases left in between. The CDR3 loop reads CATSDGPGDTQYF. CDR3 DNA: TGTGCCACCAGTGATGGCCCGGGTGATACGCAGTATTTT.

V usage is TRBV19 and J usage is TRBJ2-5; the match to TRBD1 covers 9 bases. This CDR3 is built from 14 residues. With 4 bases clipped from V and 5 bases from J, the junction kept 5 bases outside the gene matches. Looked up from germline, CDR1 is LNHDA and CDR2 is SQIVND (reference sequence). The CDR3 bases are TGTGCCAGTAGTACCTACAGGGGGCAGGAGACCCAGTACTTC. Encoded protein: CASSTYRGQETQYF.

The chain uses TRBV19 and TRBJ2-3, with D tentatively TRBD2 (6 bases). CDR3 length: 13 residues. Germline V lookup: CDR1 LNHDA, CDR2 SQIVND (reference sequence). With 4 bases removed from V and 5 bases from J, the gap between germline ends came to 10 bases. This CDR3 reads CASSTSGVDTQYF. The CDR3 DNA follows: TGTGCCAGTAGTACCTCGGGGGTAGATACGCAGTATTTT.

This clone came up a few times. The CDR3 DNA reads as TGTGCCAGCAGTCCCCCCCGGGTCCTCAATGAGCAGTTCTTC. As protein: CASSPPRVLNEQFF. The rearrangement joins TRBV28 to TRBJ2-1; no reliable D call. The CDR3 consists of 14 residues. Looked up from germline, CDR1 is MDHEN and CDR2 is SYDVKM. Trimming stripped 5 bases from V and 6 bases from J, with 14 bases between.

The chain links TRBV3-1 (or the pseudogene TRBV3-2) to TRBJ2-1; weak D call: TRBD2 (5 bases). Germline V lookup: CDR1 LGHDT, CDR2 YNNKEL (reference sequence). The CDR3 has 13 amino acids. The V end was cut by 1 base, the J end by 8 bases, with 9 bases between. The CDR3 loop is CASSQGPGYEQFF. CDR3 bases: TGTGCCAGCAGCCAAGGTCCGGGGTATGAGCAGTTCTTC.

This chain uses TRBV5-1 with TRBJ2-5; tentative D call: TRBD1 (6 bases). The CDR3 has 14 amino acids. The germline gives CDR1 SGHRS, CDR2 YFSETQ. V lost 3 bases, J lost 7 bases, and 16 bases lay in between. CDR3 protein: CASSSTGGSTTQYF. DNA for the CDR3: TGCGCCAGCAGCTCGACAGGCGGCTCTACGACCCAGTACTTC.

The chain uses TRBV5-4 and TRBJ2-7; possible D gene TRBD1, 5 bases. Germline assignment: CDR1 SGHNT and CDR2 YYREEE (reference sequence). The CDR3 is 14 amino acids. Trimming took 4 bases from V and 1 from J, leaving 12 bases between them. Here the CDR3 DNA reads TGTGCCAGCAGCCAAGGGGTGGGTTCCTACGAGCAGTACTTC. Translating it yields CASSQGVGSYEQYF. Drawing the rest from reference TRBV5-4 and TRBJ2-7, the complete variable domain is ETGVTQSPTHLIKTRGQQVTLRCSSQSGHNTVSWYQQALGQGPQFIFQYYREEENGRGNFPPRFSGLQFPNYSSELNVNALELDDSALYLCASSQGVGSYEQYFGPGTRLTVT.

The rearrangement joins TRBV29-1 to TRBJ2-3, with TRBD1 identical over 8 bases. The V gene end was trimmed by 6 bases and the J gene end by 1 base; junction bases not matched to a gene: 6. The CDR3 length is 14 residues. The germline V gene encodes CDR1 SQVTM and CDR2 ANQGSEA. The CDR3 protein is CSVNPGQGTDTQYF. In DNA form, the CDR3 reads TGCAGCGTGAATCCGGGACAGGGCACAGATACGCAGTATTTT.

J is TRBJ2-5 and V is TRBV3-1 (or the pseudogene TRBV3-2); D uncertain. The germline V gene has CDR1 LGHDT and CDR2 YNNKEL (reference sequence). The CDR3 is 13 amino acids. The V and J ends lost 4 bases and 5 bases respectively, with 11 bases between them. The DNA of the CDR3 is TGTGCCAGCAGCCCTGCCCCCGGGGAGACCCAGTACTTC. Amino acids: CASSPAPGETQYF.

In its sample, this clone was seen a few times. This chain links TRBV25-1 with TRBJ2-7; 7 bases match TRBD2. From germline, CDR1 is MGHDK and CDR2 SYGVNS. There are 14 residues in the CDR3. The V segment lost 4 bases and the J segment 3 bases; nucleotides outside the gene matches: 6. CDR3 coding DNA: TGTGCCAGCAGTGCGGACGGGAGGAGCTACGAGCAGTACTTC. This codes for CASSADGRSYEQYF.